This T cell receptor (beta chain) was identified in a study of shared clonotypes between healthy human individuals. Germline V gives CDR1 MNHEY, CDR2 SMNVEV (reference sequence). Trimming shortened V by 3 bases and J by 5 bases, and 14 bases separated the two germline ends. The length of the CDR3 is 15 residues. Remarks on this clone: Its antigen is undetermined.

The naive CD8 fraction comprised CD45RO-negative cells positively selected for CCR7 and excluded terminally differentiated effector memory CD45RA+ cells. General study findings and limits: Naive CD4 clonotypes were shared across several donors at around 5%. The study generally estimated greater richness for naive than memory subsets. What limited the represented genetic and exposure-history diversity was the small number of donors.

Here immunoSEQ multiplex PCR was the method, and the copy in TCRdb shows in-frame clones only, minus some. The sample lists about 2.2 million clones, approximately 94% seen once, with under 2% in the top ten. The receptor's source is a man aged 18 to 30 in good health. Some clones in this sample may be carry-over from other donors' samples. The V and J genes are TRBV27 and TRBJ1-3; D is possibly TRBD1 (6 bases). The sample comprised naive CD8+ T cells from PBMCs. The CDR3 region is CASSFTGYGRNTIYF. Here the CDR3 DNA reads TGTGCCAGCAGTTTCACAGGGTACGGAAGAAACACCATATATTTT.